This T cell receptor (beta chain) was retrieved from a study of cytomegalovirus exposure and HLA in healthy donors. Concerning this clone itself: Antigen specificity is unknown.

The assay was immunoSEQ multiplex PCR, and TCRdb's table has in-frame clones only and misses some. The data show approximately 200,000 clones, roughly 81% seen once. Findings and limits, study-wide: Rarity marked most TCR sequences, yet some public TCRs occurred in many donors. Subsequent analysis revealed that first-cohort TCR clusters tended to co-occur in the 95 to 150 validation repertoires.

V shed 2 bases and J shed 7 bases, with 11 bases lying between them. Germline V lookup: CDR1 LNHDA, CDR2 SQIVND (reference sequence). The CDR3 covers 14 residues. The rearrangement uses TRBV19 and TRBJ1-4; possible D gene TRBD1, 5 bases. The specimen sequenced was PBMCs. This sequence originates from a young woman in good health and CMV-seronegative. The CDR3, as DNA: TGTGCCAGTAGTATACCGGGGGTTGGTGAAAAACTGTTTTTT. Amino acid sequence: CASSIPGVGEKLFF.